This TCR beta chain was obtained from a study of OX40 agonist ivuxolimab in advanced cancers. Study as a whole: Patients in the trial were receiving intravenous ivuxolimab every 2 weeks, at doses of 0.01 to 10 mg/kg. Dose-escalation patients' cancers were hepatocellular carcinoma, melanoma, renal cell or head and neck cancer.

Repertoires were generated with immunoSEQ multiplex PCR, while TCRdb's copy carries only in-frame clones and drops some. The sample lists tens of thousands of clones; around 82% were seen once. Germline CDR1 SNHLY, CDR2 FYNNEI. V was shortened by 10 bases and J by 13 bases, with 11 bases between the two germline ends. The CDR3 covers 10 residues. General observations from the study: Patients who responded partially at 0.1-3.0 mg/kg showed clonal expansion ranking among the lowest.

To note about this clone: No antigen is known for it.

This clonotype was obtained from an adult with an advanced solid tumor such as melanoma, head and neck, liver or kidney cancer. The chain joins TRBV2 to TRBJ1-6; D not certain. Sequencing used CD4+ or CD8+ T cells sorted from blood, obtained in a trial of the OX40 agonist ivuxolimab. For the CDR3, the DNA is TGTGCCATCACCTGGGATCCCCTCCACTTT. Its protein product is CAITWDPLHF.